The 3 T cell receptor beta chains below were found in one sample sequenced in a study of blood T cell repertoires in COVID-19. Sequencing used immunoSEQ multiplex PCR; TCRdb keeps in-frame clones, though not all of them. This repertoire shows some 55,000 clones, around 83% found once; its top ten account for under 2%. Sequencing was done on a sample of peripheral blood. The source of these receptors is a woman aged 60-75 years with acute or convalescent COVID-19.

V and J are TRBV29-1 and TRBJ2-6; D call uncertain. The CDR3 sequence is 15 residues long. Germline assignment: CDR1 SQVTM and CDR2 ANQGSEA. The V and J ends lost 4 bases and 0 bases respectively, with 10 bases between them. Here the CDR3 reads CSVALIDSGANVLTF. The CDR3 DNA sequence: TGCAGCGTTGCACTAATCGACTCTGGGGCCAACGTCCTGACTTTC.

As to this clone: Other nucleotide sequences in the sample specify the same CDR3. The chain carries TRBV5-1 and TRBJ2-3; TRBD2 matches 11 bases. The ends lost 0 bases at V and 4 bases at J; junction bases unmatched: 4. This CDR3 region has 16 residues. Looked up from germline, CDR1 is SGHRS and CDR2 is YFSETQ. CDR3 protein: CASSLGGTSGADTQYF. CDR3 bases: TGCGCCAGCAGCTTGGGAGGGACTAGCGGAGCAGATACGCAGTATTTT.

V gene TRBV10-3 combines with J gene TRBJ1-5; D is possibly TRBD1 (5 bases). The CDR3 has 16 residues. V was cut by 2 bases and J by 1 base, with 12 bases left in between. CDR1 and CDR2 (germline): ENHRY, SYGVKD. CDR3 loop: CAISEGAGDSNQPQHF. As DNA, the CDR3 is TGTGCCATCAGTGAGGGGGCAGGCGACAGCAATCAGCCCCAGCATTTT.